This TCR beta chain comes out of a study of T cell changes during pregnancy in multiple sclerosis. Germline V gene sequence: CDR1 LNHDA, CDR2 SQIVND (reference sequence). The CDR3 contains 14 residues. Trimming at V came to 5 bases and at J to 6 bases, leaving 7 bases not matched to a gene. The protocol was immunoSEQ multiplex PCR, while the TCRdb copy is restricted to in-frame clones and leaves out a portion. The table shows tens of thousands of clones, with 94% occurring only once. The sequence derives from a female donor with multiple sclerosis, enrolled in a pregnancy study. This chain uses TRBV19 with TRBJ1-5, with 7 positions matching TRBD1. The sample here was CD4+ T cells from peripheral blood mononuclear cells, taken after pregnancy. The DNA for the CDR3 is TGTGCCAGTAGTGTGGACAGGTTAAGTCAGCCCCAGCATTTT. Translating it yields CASSVDRLSQPQHF.